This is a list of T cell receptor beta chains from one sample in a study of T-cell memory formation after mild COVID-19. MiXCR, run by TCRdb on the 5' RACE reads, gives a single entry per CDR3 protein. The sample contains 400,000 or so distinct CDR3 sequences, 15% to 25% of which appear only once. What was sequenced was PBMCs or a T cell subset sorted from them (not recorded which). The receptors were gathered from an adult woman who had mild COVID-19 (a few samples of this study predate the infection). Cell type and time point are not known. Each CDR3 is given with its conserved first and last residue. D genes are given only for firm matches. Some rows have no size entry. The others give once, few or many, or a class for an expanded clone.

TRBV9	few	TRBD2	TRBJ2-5	TGTGCCAGCAGCACTCCAGCGGGAAGACAAGAGACCCAGTACTTC	CASSTPAGRQETQYF
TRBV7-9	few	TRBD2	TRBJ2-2	TGTGCCAGCAGCTTAGGTAGCGGGAGACACGGGGAGCTGTTTTTT	CASSLGSGRHGELFF
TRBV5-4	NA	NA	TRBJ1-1	TGTGCCAGCAGCTTGGAAAGGGGGAACACTGAAGCTTTCTTT	CASSLERGNTEAFF
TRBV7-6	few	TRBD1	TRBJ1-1	TGTGCCAGCAGCTTTGGACAGGGAGGTAGGGCTTTCTTT	CASSFGQGGRAFF
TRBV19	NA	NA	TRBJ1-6	TGTGCCAGTAAGGGCCGGATGTACGGGGGGGATAATTCACCCCTCCACTTT	CASKGRMYGGDNSPLHF
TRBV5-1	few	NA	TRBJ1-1	TGCGCCAGCAGCCGCGGAGGGATGCCTGAAGCTTTCTTT	CASSRGGMPEAFF
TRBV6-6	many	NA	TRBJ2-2	TGTGCCAGCTCCGGACCAAACACCGGGGAGCTGTTTTTT	CASSGPNTGELFF
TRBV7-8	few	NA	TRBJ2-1	TGTGCCAGCAGCTTAGCCTCCGGCGGGAAAGGGGTCTTC	CASSLASGGKGVF
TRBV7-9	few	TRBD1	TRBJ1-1	TGTGCCAGCAGCGGGGGACAGATTGAAGCTTTCTTT	CASSGGQIEAFF
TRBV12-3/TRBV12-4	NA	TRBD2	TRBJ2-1	TGTGCCAGCAGTCAAATAGCGGGAGGGGTCGGTGAGCAGTTCTTC	CASSQIAGGVGEQFF
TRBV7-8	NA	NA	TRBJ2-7	TGTGCCAGCAGCTTAGTTGAATGGAGCTACGAGCAGTACTTC	CASSLVEWSYEQYF
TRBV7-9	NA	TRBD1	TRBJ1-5	TGTGCCAGCAGCCCAGACAGGGGACGCCAGCCCCAGCATTTT	CASSPDRGRQPQHF
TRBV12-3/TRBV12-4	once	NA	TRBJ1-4	TGTGCCAGCAGTTCGGCGTTAAAACTGTTTTTT	CASSSALKLFF
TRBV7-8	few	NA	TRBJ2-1	TGTGCCAGCAGCGCCGCCGGCGGAGAAGCTAGCTCCTACAATGAGCAGTTCTTC	CASSAAGGEASSYNEQFF
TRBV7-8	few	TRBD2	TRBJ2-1	TGTGCCAGCAGCTCGGGACTAGCGGGCCTTAATGAGCAGTTCTTC	CASSSGLAGLNEQFF
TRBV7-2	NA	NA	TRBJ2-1	TGTGCCAGCAGCTTCAGTCGGGGCTCCTACAATGAGCAGTTCTTC	CASSFSRGSYNEQFF
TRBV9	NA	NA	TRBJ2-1	TGTGCCAGCAGCGTTATACGGGACGCGGGGTTGGATGAGCAGTTCTTC	CASSVIRDAGLDEQFF
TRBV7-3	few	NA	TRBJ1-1	TGTGCCAGCAGCCCGCTACAGGGATCGGATGAAGCTTTCTTT	CASSPLQGSDEAFF
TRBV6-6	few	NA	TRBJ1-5	TGTGCCAGCAGTTCACTCCTCAATCAGCCCCAGCATTTT	CASSSLLNQPQHF
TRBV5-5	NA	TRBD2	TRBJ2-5	TGTGCCAGCAGCTTGCCCTCGGGGCTAGCGGTAACAGAGACCCAGTACTTC	CASSLPSGLAVTETQYF
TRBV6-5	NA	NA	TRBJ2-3	TGTGCCAGCAGTTACTCGGCGTGGCCTAGCGAACCAGATACGCAGTATTTT	CASSYSAWPSEPDTQYF
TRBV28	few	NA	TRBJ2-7	TGTGCCAGCAGGGATGACCGTATCTACGAGCAGTACTTC	CASRDDRIYEQYF
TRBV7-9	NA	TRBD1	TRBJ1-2	TGTGCCAGCAGGCGGACCGGGACAGGCTATGGCTACACCTTC	CASRRTGTGYGYTF
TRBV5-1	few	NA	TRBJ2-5	TGCGCCAGCAGCTACCTGGCAGGAAGGGAAGAGACCCAGTACTTC	CASSYLAGREETQYF